Here is one TCR beta chain with its context. Its matching antigen is unknown. The sample is drawn from a study of identical twins. Study-wide results and caveats: Shared out-of-frame alpha sequences (those common to twins) showed excess low generation probability.

Germline loops: CDR1 MNHEY, CDR2 SVGAGI. The CDR3 runs to 18 residues. V was clipped by 3 bases and J by 0 bases, with 19 bases between them. MiXCR was run by TCRdb on the 5' RACE reads, yielding one entry per CDR3 protein. The data contain some 440,000 distinct CDR3 sequences, around 24% of them singletons. All of the donors were Caucasians in good health. The sample also formed part of further work on T cells expressing NK-cell markers.

V gene TRBV6-5 combines with J gene TRBJ2-3, with a possible D match to TRBD2 (7 bases). This clonotype originated in a woman aged 18 to 35 in good health. The sample consisted of CD4+ T cells sorted from blood. Here the CDR3 reads CASSYPSRGHTSTDTQYF. DNA for the CDR3: TGTGCCAGCAGTTATCCTTCGCGGGGGCACACTAGCACAGATACGCAGTATTTT.